One T cell receptor (beta chain) is described in this entry. There are 13 residues in the CDR3. CDR1 and CDR2 from the germline V gene are SGHRS and YFSETQ. The V end lost 1 base, the J end lost 4 bases, and 8 bases lay between the germline ends. This sample is drawn from a study of blood T cell repertoires in COVID-19. In the authors' methods: Estimates of nucleated cell counts were drawn from the amplification of reference gene primers. Clones were read by immunoSEQ multiplex PCR, and TCRdb kept only the in-frame ones, dropping some. V and J calls plus clone size are reproduced from that table; the DNA served to infer D and trimming. The repertoire includes a few hundred thousand clones, more than 75% of them detected once, and roughly 4.1% sits in the top ten.

Material for sequencing was peripheral blood. This sequence was found in a man aged 50 to 60 with acute or convalescent COVID-19. The chain joins TRBV5-1 to TRBJ2-5; no firm D call. The CDR3 reads CASSLTVRETQYF. CDR3 nucleotide sequence: TGCGCCAGCAGCTTGACAGTCCGAGAGACCCAGTACTTC.